This paragraph reports one TCR beta chain. The data originate from a study of OX40 agonist ivuxolimab in advanced cancers. Clones were sequenced by immunoSEQ multiplex PCR, and TCRdb holds only the in-frame ones, with some missing. The data contain over 50,000 clones, roughly 84% of them singletons. V lost 0 bases and J 4 bases, leaving 7 bases between the germline ends. CDR1 and CDR2 (germline): MGHRA, YSYEKL. The CDR3 totals 13 residues. The specimen was CD4+ or CD8+ T cells sorted from blood, collected in a trial of the OX40 agonist ivuxolimab. The chain links TRBV4-1 to TRBJ2-7; unclear D gene. The TCR was taken from an adult with an advanced solid tumor such as melanoma, head and neck, liver or kidney cancer. The CDR3 coding sequence is TGCGCCAGCAGCCAAGACCTGGCTTACGAGCAGTACTTC. Translated: CASSQDLAYEQYF.